This T cell receptor beta chain came from a study of human T cells and chemical hapten exposure. Study as a whole: Donors were sensitized with 2% DPC on the upper inner arm. Notes on the study in general: Positively correlated with patch test score were the counts of PT1 expanded TCRs. Each of the donors had alopecia, so their immune responses may not resemble those of healthy people.

TCRdb independently ran MiXCR on the RACE reads; one entry per CDR3 protein. The repertoire holds 30,000 to 40,000 distinct CDR3 sequences, with approximately 6.3% as singletons. Time point meaning: patch test 1, 2 weeks after DPC sensitization. The treatment: therapeutic diphenylcyclopropenone sensitization with weekly scalp DPC. Unfractionated whole blood was the source of the extracted total RNA. Alopecia patients between 18 and 70 years old and suitable for DPC were used as donors. This clonotype occurred many times. Its antigen is not known. The germline V gene has CDR1 LGHNA and CDR2 YNFKEQ. The V end was cut by 7 bases, the J end by 4 bases, with 13 bases between. The CDR3 extends over 13 amino acids.

This sample comprised whole blood, obtained in connection with sensitization to the hapten diphenylcyclopropenone (DPC). The rearrangement joins TRBV4-2 to TRBJ1-1, with D possibly matching TRBD1 (5 bases). This receptor was obtained from a young woman with alopecia areata. Some clones in this sample may be carry-over from other donors' samples. CDR3 residues: CASTGEGFTEAFF. DNA of the CDR3: TGTGCCAGCACCGGTGAGGGGTTCACTGAAGCTTTCTTT.